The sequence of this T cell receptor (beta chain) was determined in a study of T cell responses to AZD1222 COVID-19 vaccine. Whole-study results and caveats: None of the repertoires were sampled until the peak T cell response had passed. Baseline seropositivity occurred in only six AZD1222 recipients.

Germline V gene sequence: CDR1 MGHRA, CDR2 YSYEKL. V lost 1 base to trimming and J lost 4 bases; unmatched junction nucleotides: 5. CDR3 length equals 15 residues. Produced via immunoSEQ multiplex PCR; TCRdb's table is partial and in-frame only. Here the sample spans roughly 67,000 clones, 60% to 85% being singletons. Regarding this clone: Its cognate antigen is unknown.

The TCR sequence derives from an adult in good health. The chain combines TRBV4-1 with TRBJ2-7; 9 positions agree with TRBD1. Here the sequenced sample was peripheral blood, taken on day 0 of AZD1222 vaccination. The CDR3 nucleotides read TGCGCCAGCAGCCAAGTCGGACAGGGGTCTTACGAGCAGTACTTC. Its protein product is CASSQVGQGSYEQYF.